The TCR beta chain under discussion was sequenced for a study of cytomegalovirus exposure and HLA in healthy donors. About the research overall: Findings of an earlier analysis included roughly 110 million unique TCR beta sequences from roughly 200 million T cells. From HLA-typed donors, an early data release held 70 million to 100 million unique TCRs.

This PCR relied on a set of 60 Vbeta primers and 13 Jbeta primers. Measured with immunoSEQ multiplex PCR; TCRdb has only the in-frame clones, and not every one. In the table there are 150,000 to 200,000 clones, about 79% of which are singletons. The CDR3 has 18 amino acids. V lost 2 bases, J lost 2 bases, and 16 bases lay in between. The germline V gene encodes CDR1 MGHRA and CDR2 YSYEKL. V is TRBV4-1 and J is TRBJ1-6, with D possibly TRBD1 on 5 matching bases. Sequencing was performed on PBMCs. This clonotype originated in a man between 50 and 59 years old in good health and CMV-seropositive. In DNA, the CDR3 is TGCGCCAGCAGCCAATTACGAGCGCCAGGGCCCTATAATTCACCCCTCCACTTT. Protein sequence: CASSQLRAPGPYNSPLHF.